The clone carrying this T cell receptor beta chain appeared a few times. Its antigen is not identified. V dropped 5 bases and J dropped 0 bases, with 9 bases sitting between them. This CDR3 contains 14 residues. Germline assignment: CDR1 SGHDN and CDR2 FVKESK. TCRdb used MiXCR to reprocess the 5' RACE reads, holding one entry per CDR3 protein. The sample carries 300,000 to 400,000 distinct CDR3 sequences, approximately 13% recorded once. This specimen comes from a study of T-cell memory formation after mild COVID-19. Study findings and constraints: Day 15 to 85 contracting clones showed balanced CD4/CD8; day 15 to 37 expanders favored CD4+. Contracting clones localized mainly to CM and EM when CD4+ and mainly to EMRA when CD8+. In pre-infection memory, a portion of responding clones appeared, which suggested that cross-reactive memory joined.

This chain joins TRBV14 and TRBJ2-3; D perhaps matches TRBD2 (5 bases). The TCR originated in a man aged 18 to 30 who had mild COVID-19 (a few samples of this study predate the infection). Cell type and time point are not known. The sequenced sample consisted of PBMCs or a T cell subset sorted from them (not recorded which). CDR3 in DNA: TGTGCCAGCAGCAGACGGAGGAGCACAGATACGCAGTATTTT. Encoded protein: CASSRRRSTDTQYF.